This is a list of T cell receptor beta chains from one sample in a study of chemoradiotherapy in HPV16-positive cancers. Libraries were prepared by immunoSEQ multiplex PCR; TCRdb keeps only in-frame clonotypes and omits some of them. The sample comprises 13,000 or so clones, approximately 85% of which are singletons, and about 5.8% rests with the top ten. Sequenced material: blood, taken from a patient who underwent chemoradiotherapy. These receptors came from a human donor with HPV-associated anogenital cancer. CDR3s include the opening cysteine and the closing phenylalanine or tryptophan. The D gene is left open where the match is weak. Part of the rows lack a size; the others show once, few, many or a class for expanded clones.

j_gene | abundance | v_gene | d_gene | CDR3nt | CDR3aa
TRBJ2-3 | NA | TRBV7-3 | NA | TGTGCCAGCAGCTTAAGCTACACAGATACGCAGTATTTT | CASSLSYTDTQYF
TRBJ1-4 | NA | TRBV2 | NA | TGTGCCAGCGCGGGGGCGGGAGAAAAACTGTTTTTT | CASAGAGEKLFF
TRBJ1-1 | NA | TRBV6-1 | NA | TGTGCCAGCGGGATAGGACTGAACACTGAAGCTTTCTTT | CASGIGLNTEAFF
TRBJ1-2 | once | TRBV9 | TRBD1 | TGTGCCAGCAGCGTAGGACAGGGTAACTATGGCTACACCTTC | CASSVGQGNYGYTF
TRBJ1-1 | NA | TRBV6-4 | NA | TGTGCCAGCAGTGACGACGTGGGGCAGGCTTTCTTT | CASSDDVGQAFF
TRBJ1-2 | few | TRBV29-1 | TRBD1 | TGCAGCGTTGGGCGCGAGACAGGGGACTATGGCTACACCTTC | CSVGRETGDYGYTF
TRBJ1-4 | NA | TRBV5-1 | TRBD1 | TGCGCCAGCAGCGCCGGACAGGTGGCTAATGAAAAACTGTTTTTT | CASSAGQVANEKLFF
TRBJ1-1 | NA | TRBV11-1 | NA | TGTGCCAGCAGCCAGGGACACGTGAACACTGAAGCTTTCTTT | CASSQGHVNTEAFF
TRBJ1-2 | once | TRBV30 | NA | TGTGCCTGGAGTTACGCAGGGAATGGCTACACCTTC | CAWSYAGNGYTF
TRBJ2-2 | NA | TRBV19 | TRBD2 | TGTGCCAGTAGTATACTATTAGCGGGGGGGAACACCGGGGAGCTGTTTTTT | CASSILLAGGNTGELFF
TRBJ1-3 | once | TRBV30 | NA | TGTGCCTGGGCTAGGGGCAGGGCAGGAGGAAACACCATATATTTT | CAWARGRAGGNTIYF
TRBJ2-1 | NA | TRBV5-6 | NA | TGTGCCAGCAGCTCGATAAGAGGGTCTAGGTCCTACAATGAGCAGTTCTTC | CASSSIRGSRSYNEQFF
TRBJ2-3 | NA | TRBV2 | TRBD2 | TGTGCCAGCTCTCATCCGGGACTAGACACAGATACGCAGTATTTT | CASSHPGLDTDTQYF
TRBJ2-5 | NA | TRBV19 | TRBD2 | TGTGCCAGTAGTCCCGGGACTAGCGGGGGTAGGGAGACCCAGTACTTC | CASSPGTSGGRETQYF
TRBJ1-1 | once | TRBV6-5 | NA | TGTGCCAGCAGTTTGAACAGGTACTACACTGAAGCTTTCTTT | CASSLNRYYTEAFF
TRBJ1-2 | NA | TRBV29-1 | NA | TGCAGCGCTTACACCAAGGGAGGCTACACCTTC | CSAYTKGGYTF
TRBJ2-7 | once | TRBV4-1 | TRBD1 | TGCGCCAGCAGCCCCGGGACAGGGGGTTACGAGCAGTACTTC | CASSPGTGGYEQYF
TRBJ1-4 | NA | TRBV10-2 | TRBD1 | TGCGCCAGCAGTGTCACCGGGACAGGGTCTGCAACTAATGAAAAACTGTTTTTT | CASSVTGTGSATNEKLFF
TRBJ2-5 | NA | TRBV30 | NA | TGTGCCTGGAGTATCCAGCAAGAGACCCAGTACTTC | CAWSIQQETQYF
TRBJ1-4 | NA | TRBV30 | NA | TGTGCCTGGAGTGCCCAGAGTAATGAAAAACTGTTTTTT | CAWSAQSNEKLFF
TRBJ1-5 | NA | TRBV6-1 | TRBD1 | TGTGCCAGCAGTGACAGGGGGCGGCTTCCTAGGCAGCCCCAGCATTTT | CASSDRGRLPRQPQHF
TRBJ1-2 | NA | TRBV30 | NA | TGTGCCTGGAGCGCCGGGACTGTGACCGCTAACTATGGCTACACCTTC | CAWSAGTVTANYGYTF
TRBJ2-2 | NA | TRBV6-5 | NA | TGTGCCACCACGAGAAAATACACCGGGGAGCTGTTTTTT | CATTRKYTGELFF
TRBJ2-5 | few | TRBV9 | NA | TGTGCCAGCAGCGTTACCGGGGGAATCGGCGAGACCCAGTACTTC | CASSVTGGIGETQYF
TRBJ1-2 | NA | TRBV10-3 | NA | TGTGCCATCAGTGAGAGTAGTAACTATGGCTACACCTTC | CAISESSNYGYTF
TRBJ2-1 | NA | TRBV4-1 | NA | TGCGCCAGCAGCCAAGAAGGCAGGACCAACTCCTACAATGAGCAGTTCTTC | CASSQEGRTNSYNEQFF
TRBJ2-7 | NA | TRBV12-5 | TRBD2 | TGTGCTAGTGGTTCGGGGACTAGCGGGGGCTACGAGCAGTACTTC | CASGSGTSGGYEQYF
TRBJ1-5 | NA | TRBV7-9 | NA | TGTGCCAGCAGCTCACCAGCCGACCGAAATCAGCCCCAGCATTTT | CASSSPADRNQPQHF
TRBJ2-3 | NA | TRBV11-2 | TRBD2 | TGTGCCAGCAGCTTATCGGTAGGGACTAGCGGGGGGCGCACAGATACGCAGTATTTT | CASSLSVGTSGGRTDTQYF
TRBJ1-1 | NA | TRBV5-6 | NA | TGTGCCAGCAGCGCCGGACAGAGAGTCGCGGGGGCTTTCTTT | CASSAGQRVAGAFF
TRBJ1-4 | NA | TRBV6-1 | NA | TGCGCCAGCAGGGATTACGGACGGAATGAAAAACTGTTTTTT | CASRDYGRNEKLFF
TRBJ1-1 | NA | TRBV6-1 | NA | TGTGCCAGCAGTGAACTGAGAAGGCTAAGGTCAAACACTGAAGCTTTCTTT | CASSELRRLRSNTEAFF
TRBJ2-5 | once | TRBV2 | TRBD1 | TGTGCCAGCAGTGGGCCACAGACAGGGCGAGGGGAGACCCAGTACTTC | CASSGPQTGRGETQYF
TRBJ2-5 | NA | TRBV5-4 | NA | TGTGCCAGCAGCTTGGGCGCCAGGGTAACTGAAGAGACCCAGTACTTC | CASSLGARVTEETQYF
TRBJ1-1 | NA | TRBV18 | NA | TGTGCCAGCTCACCAGATAGGTATTCTGAAGCTTTCTTT | CASSPDRYSEAFF
TRBJ1-5 | NA | TRBV7-9 | TRBD1 | TGTGCCAGCAGCTCCACCGGGGGGACAGGGGGCAATCAGCCCCAGCATTTT | CASSSTGGTGGNQPQHF
TRBJ2-1 | NA | TRBV5-1 | TRBD1 | TGCGCCAGCAGCTTTCAACCGGGACAGGGGGCGGGTAATGAGCAGTTCTTC | CASSFQPGQGAGNEQFF
TRBJ1-1 | NA | TRBV10-3 | TRBD1 | TGTGCCACTGATCCGACAGGGGGCGAACGAGCTTTCTTT | CATDPTGGERAFF
TRBJ2-7 | NA | TRBV6-1 | NA | TGTGCCAGCAGTGAAGGGCCCCCAACTTACGAGCAGTACTTC | CASSEGPPTYEQYF
TRBJ1-1 | NA | TRBV5-1 | TRBD1 | TGCGCCAGCAGCTGGACAGGGGTGAACACTGAAGCTTTCTTT | CASSWTGVNTEAFF
TRBJ1-2 | NA | TRBV5-1 | TRBD1 | TGCGCCAGCAGCTTGGGACCAACGGGACAGGGGTATGGCTACACCTTC | CASSLGPTGQGYGYTF
TRBJ1-5 | NA | TRBV10-3 | TRBD1 | TGTGCCATCGGGGACCGGACAGGGAATAGCAATCAGCCCCAGCATTTT | CAIGDRTGNSNQPQHF
TRBJ1-4 | NA | TRBV5-1 | NA | TGCGCCAGCAGCTTATGGGACCGAGATGAAAAACTGTTTTTT | CASSLWDRDEKLFF
TRBJ2-5 | NA | TRBV5-1 | TRBD2 | TGCGCCAGCAGGGGTTCGGCGGGGGGAGGAGAGACCCAGTACTTC | CASRGSAGGGETQYF